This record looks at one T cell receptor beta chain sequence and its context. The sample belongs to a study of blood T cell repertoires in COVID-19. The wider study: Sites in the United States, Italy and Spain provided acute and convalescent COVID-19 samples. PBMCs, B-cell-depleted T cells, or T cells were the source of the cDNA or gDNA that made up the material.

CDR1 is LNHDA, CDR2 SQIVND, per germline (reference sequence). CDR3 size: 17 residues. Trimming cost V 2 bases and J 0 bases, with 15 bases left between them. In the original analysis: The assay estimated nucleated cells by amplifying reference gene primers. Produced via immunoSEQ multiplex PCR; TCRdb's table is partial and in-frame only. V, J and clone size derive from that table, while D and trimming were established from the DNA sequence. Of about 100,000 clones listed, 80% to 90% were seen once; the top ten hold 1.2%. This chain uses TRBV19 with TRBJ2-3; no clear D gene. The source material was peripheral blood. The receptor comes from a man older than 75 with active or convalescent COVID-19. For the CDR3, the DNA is TGTGCCAGTAGTATAAGTAACAGCAAGCCTAGCACAGATACGCAGTATTTT. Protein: CASSISNSKPSTDTQYF.